This T cell receptor (beta chain) was recovered during a study of blood T cell repertoires in COVID-19. Germline V gene lookup returns CDR1 SGHAT and CDR2 FQNNGV. The trim removed 0 bases at V and 3 bases at J, leaving 5 bases unmatched. The CDR3 totals 15 residues. Per the authors' pipeline: The assay estimated nucleated cells by amplifying reference gene primers. This table comes from immunoSEQ multiplex PCR, and its TCRdb copy is limited to in-frame clones, with some not included. For V, J and clone size, that table is used; D and trimming come from the DNA. The sample shows 150,000 to 190,000 clones, approximately 79% of them seen only once. Living in about two dozen US areas, the participants were between roughly 18 and 90 years of age.

Sequenced input: PBMCs or T cells enriched from blood (not recorded which). This sequence joins TRBV11-2 and TRBJ2-7; 7 nucleotides agree with TRBD2. The clonotype originates from a man over 45 who had recovered from COVID-19. CDR3 sequence: CASSLDERGYYEQYF. DNA for the CDR3: TGTGCCAGCAGCTTAGATGAGCGGGGATACTACGAGCAGTACTTC.